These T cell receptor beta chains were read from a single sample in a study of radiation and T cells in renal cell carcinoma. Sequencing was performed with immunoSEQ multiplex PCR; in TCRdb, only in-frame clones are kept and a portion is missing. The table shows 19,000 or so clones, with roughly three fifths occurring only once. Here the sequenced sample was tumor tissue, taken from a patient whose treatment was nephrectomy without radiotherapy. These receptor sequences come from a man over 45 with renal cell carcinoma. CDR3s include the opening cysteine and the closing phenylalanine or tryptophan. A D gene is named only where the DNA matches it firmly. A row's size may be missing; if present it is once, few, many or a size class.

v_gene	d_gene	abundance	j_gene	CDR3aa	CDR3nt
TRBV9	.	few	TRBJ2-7	CASSVEGSATSYEQYF	TGTGCCAGCAGCGTAGAGGGTAGCGCCACATCCTACGAGCAGTACTTC
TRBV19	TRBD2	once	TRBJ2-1	CASSIISGDNEQFF	TGTGCCAGTAGTATAATCAGCGGGGACAATGAGCAGTTCTTC
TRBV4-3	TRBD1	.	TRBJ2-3	CASSRGTRQGFTSTDTQYF	TGCGCCAGCAGCCGGGGAACTAGACAGGGGTTTACTAGCACAGATACGCAGTATTTT
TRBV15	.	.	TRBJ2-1	CATSTHGEAFSYNEQFF	TGTGCCACCAGCACCCATGGAGAAGCGTTCTCCTACAATGAGCAGTTCTTC
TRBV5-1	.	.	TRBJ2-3	CASSLRTGTAGNTQYF	TGCGCCAGCAGCTTGAGAACAGGGACCGCCGGAAATACGCAGTATTTT
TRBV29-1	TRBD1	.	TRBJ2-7	CSAGTAYEQYF	TGCAGCGCTGGGACAGCCTACGAGCAGTACTTC
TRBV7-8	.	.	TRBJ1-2	CASSLQRGHYGYTF	TGTGCCAGCAGCCTCCAAAGGGGACACTATGGCTACACCTTC
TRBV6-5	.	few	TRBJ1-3	CASRDQASGNTIYF	TGTGCCAGCAGGGACCAAGCCTCTGGAAACACCATATATTTT
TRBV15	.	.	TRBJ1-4	CATSRERGGREKLFF	TGTGCCACCAGCAGAGAGCGAGGAGGCCGGGAAAAACTGTTTTTT
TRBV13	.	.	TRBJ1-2	CASNGYTF	TGTGCCAGCAATGGCTACACCTTC
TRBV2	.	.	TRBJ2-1	CASSELALSYNEQFF	TGTGCCAGCAGTGAATTAGCGCTCTCCTACAATGAGCAGTTCTTC
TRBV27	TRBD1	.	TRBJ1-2	CASSSYRGDGYTF	TGTGCCAGCAGTAGCTACAGGGGTGATGGCTACACCTTC
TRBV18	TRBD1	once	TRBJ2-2	CASSFSTGANTGELFF	TGTGCCAGCTCATTTTCGACAGGGGCGAACACCGGGGAGCTGTTTTTT
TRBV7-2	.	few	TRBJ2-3	CASSFTGGEADTQYF	TGTGCCAGCAGCTTTACAGGGGGGGAGGCAGATACGCAGTATTTT
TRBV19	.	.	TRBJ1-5	CASSMGTVSNQPQHF	TGTGCCAGTAGTATGGGGACTGTTAGCAATCAGCCCCAGCATTTT
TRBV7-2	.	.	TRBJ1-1	CASSPGGPGTEAFF	TGTGCCAGCAGCCCCGGGGGGCCGGGCACTGAAGCTTTCTTT
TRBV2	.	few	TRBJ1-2	CASRKGGGSGYTF	TGTGCCAGCAGAAAAGGGGGAGGTAGCGGCTACACCTTC
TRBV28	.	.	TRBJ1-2	CASSIHGEKSF	TGTGCCAGCAGCATCCACGGGGAGAAATCCTTC
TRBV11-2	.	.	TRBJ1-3	CASSTRGASGNTIYF	TGTGCCAGCAGTACCCGGGGTGCCTCTGGAAACACCATATATTTT
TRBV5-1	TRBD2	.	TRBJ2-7	CASSSASGFSYEQYF	TGCGCCAGCAGCTCTGCTAGCGGATTTTCCTACGAGCAGTACTTC
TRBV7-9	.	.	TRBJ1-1	CASSLGTADTEAFF	TGTGCCAGCAGCTTAGGGACAGCGGACACTGAAGCTTTCTTT
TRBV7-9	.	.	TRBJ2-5	CASSFRERAYF	TGTGCCAGCAGCTTCCGGGAGAGGGCATACTTC
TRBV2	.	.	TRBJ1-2	CASSRDTTYGYTF	TGTGCCAGCAGCCGGGACACTACCTATGGCTACACCTTC
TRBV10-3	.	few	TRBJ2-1	CAISGLRTDNEQFF	TGTGCCATCAGTGGTCTCAGGACGGACAATGAGCAGTTCTTC
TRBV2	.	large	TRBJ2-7	CASIGVRYEQYF	TGTGCCAGCATCGGGGTTCGCTACGAGCAGTACTTC